The 29 T cell receptor beta chains below all came from one sample that was sequenced in a study of blood T cell repertoires in COVID-19. Clones were read by immunoSEQ multiplex PCR, and TCRdb kept only the in-frame ones, dropping some. Among about 47,000 clones listed, roughly 86% were seen once. The specimen was peripheral blood. These receptors came from a man older than 75 with active or convalescent COVID-19.

This chain uses TRBV3-1 (or the pseudogene TRBV3-2) with TRBJ2-1; 11 nucleotides match TRBD2. J gave up 1 base and V 5 bases, and 4 bases lay outside the gene matches. This CDR3 is built from 16 residues. Germline V lookup: CDR1 LGHDT, CDR2 YNNKEL (reference sequence). The CDR3 loop is CASSTTSGSSYNEQFF. CDR3 sequence (DNA): TGTGCCAGCAGCACTACTAGCGGGAGTTCCTACAATGAGCAGTTCTTC.

The CDR3 sequence: CASSYRVPGQETQYF. The CDR3 nucleotides read TGTGCCAGCAGCTACAGGGTTCCTGGCCAAGAGACCCAGTACTTC. J is TRBJ2-5 and V is TRBV5-6, with TRBD1 as a possible D gene (6 bases). Trimming removed 3 bases at V and 1 base at J, with 13 bases between. The CDR3 totals 15 residues. Germline loops: CDR1 SGHDT, CDR2 YYEEEE.

This rearrangement joins TRBV2 to TRBJ1-2; 9 bases fit TRBD1. The CDR3 is 16 residues long. V trimming: 6 bases; J trimming: 7 bases; junction bases outside the gene matches: 15. Germline CDR1 is SNHLY and CDR2 is FYNNEI. The chain's CDR3 is CASSQAPSGQGGGYTF. The CDR3 DNA is TGTGCCAGCAGCCAAGCACCTTCGGGACAGGGTGGTGGCTACACCTTC.

V usage is TRBV19 and J usage is TRBJ2-1; 13 positions match TRBD2. Trimming took 5 bases from V and 2 from J; bases not matched to a gene: 6. Germline V gene sequence: CDR1 LNHDA, CDR2 SQIVND (reference sequence). The CDR3 has 17 amino acids. CDR3 amino acids: CASSWGLAGPTYNEQFF. The CDR3 nucleotides read TGTGCCAGTAGTTGGGGACTAGCGGGGCCCACCTACAATGAGCAGTTCTTC.

This clone has just one count. The rearrangement joins TRBV15 to TRBJ2-5; a weak D match, TRBD1 (5 bases). In germline, CDR1 is LNHNV, CDR2 YYDKDF (reference sequence). V lost 1 base, J lost 2 bases, and 11 bases lay in between. The CDR3 loop spans 15 amino acids. In DNA, the CDR3 is TGTGCCACCAGCAGAGTAACAGGTTCACAAGAGACCCAGTACTTC. Translation: CATSRVTGSQETQYF.

The chain is built from TRBV2 and TRBJ2-3; a weak D match, TRBD2 (6 bases). Germline CDR1 is SNHLY and CDR2 is FYNNEI. CDR3 size: 13 residues. V was shortened by 8 bases and J by 11 bases, with 20 bases between the two germline ends. DNA for the CDR3: TGTGCCAGCCGTTTTTCGGGAGCCACCTTGCAGTATTTT. Protein sequence: CASRFSGATLQYF.

The chain recombines TRBV4-2 with TRBJ2-2; 10 bases are shared with TRBD1. J lost 6 bases, V lost 4 bases, and 5 bases had no gene match. In germline, CDR1 is LGHNA, CDR2 YNFKEQ. The CDR3 length is 15 residues. CDR3 nucleotides: TGTGCCAGCAGCCGCTCCGGGACAGGGGCCGGGGAGCTGTTTTTT. It encodes CASSRSGTGAGELFF.

The CDR3 here is CATSDPLDGNQPQHF. CDR3 coding DNA: TGTGCCACCAGTGATCCTCTAGACGGGAATCAGCCCCAGCATTTT. V gene TRBV24-1 combines with J gene TRBJ1-5, with D unresolved. Germline V lookup: CDR1 KGHDR, CDR2 SFDVKD. The CDR3 covers 15 residues. Trimming cost V 3 bases and J 4 bases, with 12 bases left between them.

CDR3 sequence (DNA): TGTGCCAGCTCGCCGTCAGGGATTGAAAAACTGTTTTTT. It codes for CASSPSGIEKLFF. This rearrangement joins TRBV18 to TRBJ1-4, with a tentative D call TRBD1 (5 bases). The CDR3 totals 13 residues. The germline gives CDR1 KGHSH, CDR2 LQKENI. Trimming cost V 6 bases and J 7 bases, with 12 bases left between them.

This clone has a handful of counts. This rearrangement joins TRBV5-4 to TRBJ1-1, with D hard to call. V shed 1 base and J shed 1 base, with 11 bases lying between them. Per germline, CDR1 SGHNT and CDR2 YYREEE (reference sequence). The CDR3 has 15 amino acids. The CDR3 DNA is TGTGCCAGCAGCTTGAAGAGACACCCGAACACTGAAGCTTTCTTT. Encoded protein: CASSLKRHPNTEAFF.

V gene TRBV10-1 combines with J gene TRBJ1-6; D call uncertain. CDR1 is WNHNN, CDR2 SYGVQD, per germline (reference sequence). The CDR3 extends over 13 amino acids. V lost 10 bases, J lost 0 bases, and 7 bases lay in between. CDR3 protein: CATRSSYNSPLHF. CDR3 in DNA: TGCGCCACCAGGAGCTCCTATAATTCACCCCTCCACTTT.

The chain recombines TRBV25-1 with TRBJ1-2; TRBD1 is a possible D gene (6 bases). This CDR3 contains 15 residues. The germline CDR1 and CDR2 sequences are MGHDK and SYGVNS. V was shortened by 6 bases and J by 4 bases, with 18 bases between the two germline ends. The CDR3 reads CASSAYRELPYGYTF. Written as DNA, the CDR3 is TGTGCCAGCAGCGCGTACAGGGAGCTTCCCTATGGCTACACCTTC.

The chain joins TRBV6-5 to TRBJ1-6; the match to TRBD1 covers 7 bases. Unmatched junction bases numbered 9, after V lost 6 bases and J lost 10 bases. Germline CDR1 reads MNHEY; CDR2 reads SVGAGI. There are 14 residues in the CDR3. In DNA form, the CDR3 reads TGTGCCAGCAGGGTCGGACAGGTTGGCTCACCCCTCCACTTT. Translating gives CASRVGQVGSPLHF.

The gene calls are TRBV19 and TRBJ1-2, with no clear D. Per the germline V gene, CDR1 is LNHDA and CDR2 is SQIVND (reference sequence). The CDR3 loop spans 11 amino acids. The ends were cut back, 8 bases at V and 4 bases at J, with 8 bases in the middle. In nucleotides, the CDR3 is TGTGCCAGTGGGAGGGCCTATGGCTACACCTTC. This gives the protein CASGRAYGYTF. The whole variable domain, remainder taken from reference TRBV19 and TRBJ1-2, is DGGITQSPKYLFRKEGQNVTLSCEQNLNHDAMYWYRQDPGQGLRLIYYSQIVNDFQKGDIAEGYSVSREKKESFPLTVTSAQKNPTAFYLCASGRAYGYTFGSGTRLTVV.

The rearrangement joins TRBV5-1 to TRBJ1-5; possible D gene TRBD1, 6 bases. Trimming shortened V by 1 base and J by 1 base, and 9 bases separated the two germline ends. Germline V gives CDR1 SGHRS, CDR2 YFSETQ. The CDR3 extends over 15 amino acids. The CDR3 loop is CASSLTGMSNQPQHF. CDR3 bases: TGCGCCAGCAGCTTGACAGGGATGAGCAATCAGCCCCAGCATTTT.

The chain couples TRBV14 to TRBJ2-7; unclear D gene. Deletions cut 0 bases from V and 4 bases from J, with 4 bases between. Germline V gene data show CDR1 as SGHDN and CDR2 as FVKESK. There are 12 residues in the CDR3. The CDR3 spells CASSQDRYEQYF. CDR3 in DNA: TGTGCCAGCAGCCAAGATCGGTACGAGCAGTACTTC.

V usage is TRBV18 and J usage is TRBJ1-1; 8 bases align to TRBD1. There are 16 residues in the CDR3. After removal of 4 bases from V and 0 bases from J, the junction contained 7 bases not matched to a gene. Germline lookup yields CDR1 KGHSH and CDR2 LQKENI. CDR3 DNA sequence: TGTGCCAGCTCACTCAACAGGGGGACTATGAACACTGAAGCTTTCTTT. This gives the protein CASSLNRGTMNTEAFF. Supplemented by reference TRBV18 and TRBJ1-1, the full variable domain reads NAGVMQNPRHLVRRRGQEARLRCSPMKGHSHVYWYRQLPEEGLKFMVYLQKENIIDESGMPKERFSAEFPKEGPSILRIQQVVRGDSAAYFCASSLNRGTMNTEAFFGQGTRLTVV.

The gene calls are TRBV28 and TRBJ2-3, with no clear D. The CDR3 is 14 residues long. V was trimmed by 7 bases and J by 0 bases, leaving 11 bases between them. Germline-derived CDR1 and CDR2 are MDHEN and SYDVKM. The CDR3 protein is CASIPGSSTDTQYF. In nucleotides, the CDR3 is TGTGCCAGCATCCCGGGTTCAAGCACAGATACGCAGTATTTT.

In DNA, the CDR3 is TGTGCCAGCAGCAGGGACTCCCCACAGAGAGCAGATACGCAGTATTTT. Protein sequence: CASSRDSPQRADTQYF. The chain couples TRBV9 to TRBJ2-3; maybe TRBD2 (6 bases). The CDR3 spans 16 residues. The germline CDR1 and CDR2 sequences are SGDLS and YYNGEE. The ends were cut back, 4 bases at V and 4 bases at J, with 19 bases in the middle.

The gene calls are TRBV6-5 and TRBJ2-7, with 8 nucleotides matching TRBD2. The trim removed 6 bases at V and 6 bases at J, leaving 13 bases unmatched. Germline CDR1 reads MNHEY; CDR2 reads SVGAGI. The length of the CDR3 is 15 residues. CDR3 nucleotides: TGTGCCAGCAGATTCCTCAGCGGGAGTCAATCCGAGCAGTACTTC. Residues: CASRFLSGSQSEQYF.

The chain recombines TRBV4-1 with TRBJ2-1; 7 nucleotides agree with TRBD2. CDR3 length: 16 residues. The junction had 8 bases not matched to a gene; V was cut back by 1 base and J by 5 bases. Germline V gene lookup returns CDR1 MGHRA and CDR2 YSYEKL. The CDR3 sequence: CASSQVGGGPHNEQFF. CDR3 sequence (DNA): TGCGCCAGCAGCCAAGTTGGGGGAGGGCCGCACAATGAGCAGTTCTTC.

V usage is TRBV3-1 (or the pseudogene TRBV3-2) and J usage is TRBJ2-3; 13 nucleotides align to TRBD2. Germline loops: CDR1 LGHDT, CDR2 YNNKEL (reference sequence). The trim removed 8 bases at V and 1 base at J, leaving 3 bases unmatched. The CDR3 is made up of 15 amino acids. This CDR3 reads CASGTSGVRTDTQYF. CDR3 coding DNA: TGTGCCAGCGGGACTAGCGGGGTCCGCACAGATACGCAGTATTTT.

The V and J genes are TRBV6-5 and TRBJ1-1, with 8 nucleotides matching TRBD1. The V segment lost 6 bases and the J segment 5 bases; nucleotides outside the gene matches: 8. CDR1 is MNHEY, CDR2 SVGAGI, per germline. The CDR3 contains 14 residues. CDR3 sequence (DNA): TGTGCCAGCAGGCCGACAGGGGTCTGGACTGAAGCTTTCTTT. It translates to CASRPTGVWTEAFF.

The table lists this clone with a count of one. The rearrangement links TRBV30 to TRBJ2-2; 7 positions agree with TRBD2. The CDR3 has 14 amino acids. V dropped 4 bases and J dropped 7; count of bases not matched to a gene: 9. Germline V gene lookup returns CDR1 GTSNPN and CDR2 SVGIG (reference sequence). CDR3 region: CAWTGTIRSGELFF. The CDR3 DNA reads TGTGCCTGGACCGGGACTATTCGTAGCGGGGAGCTGTTTTTT.

The chain employs TRBV7-7 and TRBJ2-3; D is perhaps TRBD2 (6 bases). This CDR3 has 14 amino acids. Trimming took off 5 bases at V and 6 bases at J, with 15 bases between the two ends. Per the germline V gene, CDR1 is SSHAT and CDR2 is FNYEAQ (reference sequence). Written as DNA, the CDR3 is TGTGCCAGCAGCCCGAGGGACTCAGGGGATACGCAGTATTTT. It translates to CASSPRDSGDTQYF.

The CDR3 is CAISASQGTLYGYTF. The CDR3 coding sequence is TGTGCCATCAGTGCCTCACAGGGGACCCTCTATGGCTACACCTTC. The chain recombines TRBV10-3 with TRBJ1-2; 7 bases are shared with TRBD1. The V gene end was trimmed by 4 bases and the J gene end by 4 bases; junction bases not matched to a gene: 9. Germline CDR1 reads ENHRY; CDR2 reads SYGVKD. The CDR3 loop spans 15 amino acids.

The rearrangement joins TRBV6-6 to TRBJ1-1, with TRBD1 matching over 11 bases. After removal of 6 bases from V and 4 bases from J, the junction contained 4 bases not matched to a gene. The germline V gene encodes CDR1 MNHNY and CDR2 SVGAGI (reference sequence). The CDR3 length is 14 residues. The CDR3 DNA sequence: TGTGCCAGCAGGGTCGGGACAGGGGGCACTGAAGCTTTCTTT. Protein: CASRVGTGGTEAFF.

This rearrangement joins TRBV10-1 to TRBJ2-3; 8 bases agree with TRBD2. The CDR3 loop spans 18 amino acids. The V gene end was trimmed by 3 bases and the J gene end by 0 bases; junction bases not matched to a gene: 11. Germline V gene lookup returns CDR1 WNHNN and CDR2 SYGVQD (reference sequence). CDR3 protein: CASSDPGLAGRSTDTQYF. CDR3 in DNA: TGCGCCAGCAGTGACCCTGGGCTAGCGGGCCGCAGCACAGATACGCAGTATTTT.

The V call is TRBV5-1, the J call TRBJ2-5, with D perhaps matching TRBD2 (6 bases). The V end lost 4 bases, the J end lost 4 bases, and 14 bases lay between the germline ends. The CDR3 sequence is 14 residues long. Germline-derived CDR1 and CDR2 are SGHRS and YFSETQ. In DNA, the CDR3 is TGCGCCAGCAGCCCCGGGGGTAGCGGAGAGACCCAGTACTTC. Protein product: CASSPGGSGETQYF. Drawing the rest from reference TRBV5-1 and TRBJ2-5, the complete variable domain is KAGVTQTPRYLIKTRGQQVTLSCSPISGHRSVSWYQQTPGQGLQFLFEYFSETQRNKGNFPGRFSGRQFSNSRSEMNVSTLELGDSALYLCASSPGGSGETQYFGPGTRLLVL.